A single T cell receptor beta chain is shown here with its context. No antigen is known for it. Germline V gene lookup returns CDR1 MGHRA and CDR2 YSYEKL. V was pared by 3 bases and J by 4 bases, with 2 bases of the junction left unmatched. The CDR3 spans 13 residues. The sample originates from a study of blood T cells in healthy people across ages. Study-level findings and limits: Per million T cells, the diversity of TCR beta decreased roughly linearly as age advanced.

Primed by a sample-barcoded 5' primer and a J-beta primer mix, a second PCR proceeded for roughly 7 to 12 cycles. MiXCR, run by TCRdb on the 5' RACE reads, gives a single entry per CDR3 protein. Counted here are about 1,500,000 distinct CDR3 sequences, over 25% occurring once; the ten biggest clones make up around 7.7%. The receptor was derived from a woman in her thirties in good health. Sequenced input: blood. V gene TRBV4-1 combines with J gene TRBJ1-2; 7 nucleotides line up with TRBD1. The DNA for the CDR3 is TGCGCCAGCAGCCACGGGGACAGCTATGGCTACACCTTC. It is translated as CASSHGDSYGYTF.